Below, one TCR beta chain is given with its context. The antigen remains undetermined. The data originate from a study of cytomegalovirus exposure and HLA in healthy donors. Broader study findings: The classifier reportedly diagnosed cytomegalovirus status with high sensitivity and specificity. A later analysis found first-cohort TCR clusters tended to co-occur in the 90 to 150 validation repertoires.

Germline values: CDR1 SGHRS, CDR2 YFSETQ. The J segment lost 5 bases and the V segment lost 4 bases, leaving 12 bases of the junction unmatched. CDR3 length: 16 residues. Repertoires were generated with immunoSEQ multiplex PCR, while TCRdb's copy carries only in-frame clones and drops some. The data contain approximately 270,000 clones, nearly 90% of them singletons. This sequence was found in a woman under 30 in good health and CMV-seronegative. The V gene is TRBV5-1, the J gene TRBJ1-5; 7 bases align to TRBD1. The source material was PBMCs. The CDR3 reads CASSLTGTETHQPQHF. In DNA, the CDR3 is TGCGCCAGCAGCCTAACCGGGACAGAGACCCATCAGCCCCAGCATTTT.